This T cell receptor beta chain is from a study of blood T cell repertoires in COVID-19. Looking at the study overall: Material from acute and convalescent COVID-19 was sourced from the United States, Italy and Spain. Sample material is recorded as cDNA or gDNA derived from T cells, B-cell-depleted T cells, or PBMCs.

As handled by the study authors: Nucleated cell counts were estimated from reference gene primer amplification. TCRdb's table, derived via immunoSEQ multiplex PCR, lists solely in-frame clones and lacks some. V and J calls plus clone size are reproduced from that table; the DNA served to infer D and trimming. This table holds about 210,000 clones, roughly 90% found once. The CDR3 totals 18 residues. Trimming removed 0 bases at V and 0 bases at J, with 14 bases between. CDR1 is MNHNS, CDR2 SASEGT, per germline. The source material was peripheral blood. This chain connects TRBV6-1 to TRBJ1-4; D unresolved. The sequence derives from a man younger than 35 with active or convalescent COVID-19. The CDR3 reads CASSEAIMVGATNEKLFF. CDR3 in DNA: TGTGCCAGCAGTGAAGCTATAATGGTAGGAGCAACTAATGAAAAACTGTTTTTT.